This T cell receptor (beta chain) was captured in a study of regulatory T cells in long-lasting Graves disease. Building the TCR beta libraries relied on iRepertoire HTBI primers, and CDR3 regions underwent Arm-PCR. TCRdb used MiXCR to reprocess the multiplex PCR reads, holding one entry per CDR3 protein. The sample yields 400,000 to 550,000 distinct CDR3 sequences, around 14% seen once. Time point defined: newly diagnosed GD, antithyroid drugs for less than 3 months. The TCR library was made from RNA extracted from PBMCs. V lost 4 bases and J lost 4, with 10 bases in between. CDR3 length equals 13 residues. Germline V gene data show CDR1 as SEHNR and CDR2 as FQNEAQ (reference sequence). This clonotype was counted ten times or more. No antigen is known for it. Whole-study findings and limits: Rather than thyroid tissue, only peripheral blood underwent study.

These data are also associated with another study on T cells in Graves' hyperthyroidism and ophthalmopathy. This second study notes: Newly diagnosed hyperthyroidism patients aged 18 to 65 years had disease lasting under 2 months. Each diagnosis was grounded in clinical symptoms, serum thyroxine and TRAb, thyroid ultrasound, and orbital computed tomography. With the HTBI primer set, the TCR CDR3 went through a first round of RT-PCR.

This sequence was found in a woman in her 30s with Graves disease. The chain joins TRBV7-9 to TRBJ1-2; D uncertain. Sequences were derived from peripheral blood mononuclear cells (PBMCs), sampled at new diagnosis, from a patient treated with antithyroid drugs. CDR3 in amino acids: CASSSSGPYGYTF. Written as DNA, the CDR3 is TGTGCCAGCAGCTCATCTGGGCCCTATGGCTACACCTTC. Complete variable domain (other parts from reference TRBV7-9 and TRBJ1-2): DTGVSQNPRHKITKRGQNVTFRCDPISEHNRLYWYRQTLGQGPEFLTYFQNEAQLEKSRLLSDRFSAERPKGSFSTLEIQRTEQGDSAMYLCASSSSGPYGYTFGSGTRLTVV.